The source of this TCR beta chain is a study of vaccination effects on CD4 cells after COVID-19. Study-level results: The vaccine-induced clones of healthy vaccinees included only 1 of 255 that cross-reacted with common cold coronaviruses. Late post-vaccination, clones induced by infection and those induced by vaccine underwent marked clonal contraction.

After less than 11 days in culture, the CD4+ T cells were isolated. This CDR3 comprises 14 residues. V was cut by 5 bases and J by 9 bases, with 19 bases left in between. In germline, CDR1 is SGHTA, CDR2 FQGNSA. Only in-frame clones appear in the TCRdb table, and some are missing; sequencing was by immunoSEQ multiplex PCR. Of 70,000 to 85,000 clones in the sample, roughly three quarters were seen once. This clone was detected only once. Its target is not known. This TCR derives from a human donor who received a COVID-19 vaccine. The V gene is TRBV7-2, the J gene TRBJ2-5; D could derive from TRBD1 or TRBD2 (5 bases each). This specimen was CD4+ T cells from PBMCs cultured without peptide, taken before COVID-19 vaccination. Written as DNA, the CDR3 is TGTGCCAGCAGCCCCCATGGGGGATTAACGGCCCAGTACTTC. Translation gives CASSPHGGLTAQYF.